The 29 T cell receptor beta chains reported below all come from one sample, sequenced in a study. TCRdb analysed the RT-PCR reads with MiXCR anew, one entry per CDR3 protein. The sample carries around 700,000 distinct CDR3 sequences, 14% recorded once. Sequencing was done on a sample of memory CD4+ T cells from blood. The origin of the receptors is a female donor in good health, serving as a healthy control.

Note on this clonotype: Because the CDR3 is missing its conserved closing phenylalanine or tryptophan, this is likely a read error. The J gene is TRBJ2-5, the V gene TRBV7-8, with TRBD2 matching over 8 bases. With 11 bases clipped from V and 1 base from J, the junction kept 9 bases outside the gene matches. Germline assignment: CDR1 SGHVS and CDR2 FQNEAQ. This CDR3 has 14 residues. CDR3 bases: TGTGCCGCAGGGTTAGCGGGGACCCAAGAGACCCAGTACTAC. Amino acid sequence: CAAGLAGTQETQYY.

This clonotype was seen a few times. The CDR3 nucleotides are TGTGCCAGCAGCTTAGATGGGGGAATGGACACTGAAGCTTTCTTT. As protein: CASSLDGGMDTEAFF. The chain employs TRBV7-6 and TRBJ1-1; D possibly corresponds to TRBD1 (5 bases). Germline loops: CDR1 SGHVS, CDR2 FNYEAQ. This CDR3 is 15 amino acids long. The V gene lost 1 base and the J gene lost 3 bases, with 12 bases spanning the gap.

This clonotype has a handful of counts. Written as DNA, the CDR3 is TGTGCCAGCAGGCTAGGCTGGGACTCCTACAATGAGCAGTTCTTC. Translation: CASRLGWDSYNEQFF. The genes are TRBV27 and TRBJ2-1; D is uncertain. V shed 6 bases and J shed 0 bases, with 12 bases lying between them. The CDR3 sequence is 15 residues long. The germline gives CDR1 MNHEY, CDR2 SMNVEV (reference sequence).

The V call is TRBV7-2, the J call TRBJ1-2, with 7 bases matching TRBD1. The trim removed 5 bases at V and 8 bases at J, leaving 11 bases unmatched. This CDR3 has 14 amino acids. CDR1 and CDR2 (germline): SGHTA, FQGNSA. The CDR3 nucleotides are TGTGCCAGCAGCCTGAACCGGGACAGTGGAGGCTACACCTTC. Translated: CASSLNRDSGGYTF.

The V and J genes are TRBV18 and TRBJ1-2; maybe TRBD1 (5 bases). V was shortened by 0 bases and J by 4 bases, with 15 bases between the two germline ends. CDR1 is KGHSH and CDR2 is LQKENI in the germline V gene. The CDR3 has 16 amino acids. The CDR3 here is CASSPPAAARGYGYTF. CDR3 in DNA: TGTGCCAGCTCACCACCGGCGGCCGCAAGGGGCTATGGCTACACCTTC.

The CDR3 loop reads CASSSLRGSYNEQFF. The CDR3 DNA is TGTGCCAGCAGCTCACTTCGGGGGTCCTACAATGAGCAGTTCTTC. The V gene is TRBV7-9, the J gene TRBJ2-1; D is possibly TRBD2 (6 bases). Germline CDR1 SEHNR, CDR2 FQNEAQ (reference sequence). V lost 4 bases and J 1 base, leaving 11 bases between the germline ends. This CDR3 is 15 amino acids long.

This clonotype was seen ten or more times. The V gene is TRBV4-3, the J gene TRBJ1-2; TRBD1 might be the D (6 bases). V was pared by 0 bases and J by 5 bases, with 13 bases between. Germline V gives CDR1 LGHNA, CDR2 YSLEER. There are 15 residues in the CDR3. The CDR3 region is CASSQDRGGGYGYTF. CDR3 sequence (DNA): TGCGCCAGCAGCCAAGATAGAGGGGGAGGTTATGGCTACACCTTC.

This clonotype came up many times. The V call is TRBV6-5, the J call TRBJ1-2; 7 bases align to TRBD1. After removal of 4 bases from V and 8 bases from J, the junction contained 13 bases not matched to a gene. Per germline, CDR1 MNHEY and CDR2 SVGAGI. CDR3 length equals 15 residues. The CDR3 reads CASSFTRTGYQGYTF. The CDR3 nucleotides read TGTGCCAGCAGTTTTACTCGGACAGGCTATCAGGGCTACACCTTC.

Here the CDR3 DNA reads TGTGCCAGCTCACCCGATACAGGGGGTGGTAATCAGCCCCAGCATTTT. It encodes CASSPDTGGGNQPQHF. The rearrangement uses TRBV18 and TRBJ1-5; 8 bases align to TRBD1. V shed 3 bases and J 4 bases; nucleotides not matched to a gene: 8. Germline V gene lookup returns CDR1 KGHSH and CDR2 LQKENI. The CDR3 is 16 residues long.

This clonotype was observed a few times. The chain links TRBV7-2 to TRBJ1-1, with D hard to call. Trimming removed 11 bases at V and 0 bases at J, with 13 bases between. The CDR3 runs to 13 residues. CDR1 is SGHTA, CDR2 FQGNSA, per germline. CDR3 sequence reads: CALRNSMNTEAFF. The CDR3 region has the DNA TGTGCCCTCAGGAACAGCATGAACACTGAAGCTTTCTTT.

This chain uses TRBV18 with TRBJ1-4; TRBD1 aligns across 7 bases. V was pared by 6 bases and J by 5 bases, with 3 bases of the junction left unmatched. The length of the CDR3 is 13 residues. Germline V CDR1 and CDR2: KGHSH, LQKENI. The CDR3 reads CASSGQQNEKLFF. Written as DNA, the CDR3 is TGTGCCAGCTCGGGACAGCAAAATGAAAAACTGTTTTTT.

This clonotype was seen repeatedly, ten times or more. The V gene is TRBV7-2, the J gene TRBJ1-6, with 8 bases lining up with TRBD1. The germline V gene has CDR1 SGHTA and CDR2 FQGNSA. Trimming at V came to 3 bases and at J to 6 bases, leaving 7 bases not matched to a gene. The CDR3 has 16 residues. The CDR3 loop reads CASSFTSTGGNSPLHF. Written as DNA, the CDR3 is TGTGCCAGCAGCTTCACTTCAACAGGGGGTAATTCACCCCTCCACTTT.

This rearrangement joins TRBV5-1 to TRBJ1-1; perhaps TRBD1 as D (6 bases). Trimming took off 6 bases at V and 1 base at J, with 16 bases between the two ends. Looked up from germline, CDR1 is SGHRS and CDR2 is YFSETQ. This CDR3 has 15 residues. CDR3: CASNQIGQRNTEAFF. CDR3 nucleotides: TGCGCCAGCAACCAAATTGGACAGAGGAACACTGAAGCTTTCTTT.

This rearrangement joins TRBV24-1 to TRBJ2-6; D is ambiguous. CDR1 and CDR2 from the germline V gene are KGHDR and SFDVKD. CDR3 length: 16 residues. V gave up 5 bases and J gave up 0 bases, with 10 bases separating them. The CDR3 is CATSGADRSGANVLTF. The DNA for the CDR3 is TGTGCCACCAGTGGGGCAGACCGCTCTGGGGCCAACGTCCTGACTTTC.

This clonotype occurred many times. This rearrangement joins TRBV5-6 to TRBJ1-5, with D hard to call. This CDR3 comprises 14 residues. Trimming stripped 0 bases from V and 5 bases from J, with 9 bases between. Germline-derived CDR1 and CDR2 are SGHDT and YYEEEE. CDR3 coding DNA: TGTGCCAGCAGCTTGGCCAGCCGGGATCAGCCCCAGCATTTT. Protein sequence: CASSLASRDQPQHF.

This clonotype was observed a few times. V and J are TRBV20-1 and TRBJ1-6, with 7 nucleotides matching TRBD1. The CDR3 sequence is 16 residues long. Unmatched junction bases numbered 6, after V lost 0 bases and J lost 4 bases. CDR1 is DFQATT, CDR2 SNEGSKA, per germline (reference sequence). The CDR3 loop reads CSARDEDRLYNSPLHF. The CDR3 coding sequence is TGCAGTGCTAGAGATGAGGACAGGCTTTATAATTCACCCCTCCACTTT.

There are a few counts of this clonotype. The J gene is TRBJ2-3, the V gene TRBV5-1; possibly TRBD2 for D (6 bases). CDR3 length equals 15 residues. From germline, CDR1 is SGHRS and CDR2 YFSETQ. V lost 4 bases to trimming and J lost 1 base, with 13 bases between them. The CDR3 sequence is CASSPASGGTDTQYF. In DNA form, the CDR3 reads TGCGCCAGCAGCCCCGCGTCGGGGGGCACAGATACGCAGTATTTT. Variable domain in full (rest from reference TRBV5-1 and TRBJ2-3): KAGVTQTPRYLIKTRGQQVTLSCSPISGHRSVSWYQQTPGQGLQFLFEYFSETQRNKGNFPGRFSGRQFSNSRSEMNVSTLELGDSALYLCASSPASGGTDTQYFGPGTRLTVL.

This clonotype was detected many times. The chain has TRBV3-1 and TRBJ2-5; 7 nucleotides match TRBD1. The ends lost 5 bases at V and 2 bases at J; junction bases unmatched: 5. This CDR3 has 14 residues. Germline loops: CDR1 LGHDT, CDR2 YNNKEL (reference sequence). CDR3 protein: CASSRRQGQETQYF. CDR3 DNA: TGTGCCAGCAGCAGAAGACAGGGACAAGAGACCCAGTACTTC.

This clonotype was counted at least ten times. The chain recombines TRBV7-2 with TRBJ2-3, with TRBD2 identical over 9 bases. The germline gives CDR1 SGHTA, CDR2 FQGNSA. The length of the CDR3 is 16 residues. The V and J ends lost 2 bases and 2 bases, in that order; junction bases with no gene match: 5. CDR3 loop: CASSLLAGFNTDTQYF. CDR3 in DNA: TGTGCCAGCAGCTTACTAGCGGGATTTAACACAGATACGCAGTATTTT.

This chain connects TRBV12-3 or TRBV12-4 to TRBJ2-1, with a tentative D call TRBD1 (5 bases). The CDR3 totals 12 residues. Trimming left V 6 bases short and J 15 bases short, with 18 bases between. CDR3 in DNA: TGTGCCAGCAGCTACGACAGATGGGCCGCGTTCTTC. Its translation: CASSYDRWAAFF.

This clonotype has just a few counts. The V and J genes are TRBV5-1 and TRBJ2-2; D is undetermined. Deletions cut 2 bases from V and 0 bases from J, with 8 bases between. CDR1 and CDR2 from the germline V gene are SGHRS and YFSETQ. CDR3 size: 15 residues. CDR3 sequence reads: CASSFAGPNTGELFF. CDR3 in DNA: TGCGCCAGCAGCTTCGCAGGACCGAACACCGGGGAGCTGTTTTTT.

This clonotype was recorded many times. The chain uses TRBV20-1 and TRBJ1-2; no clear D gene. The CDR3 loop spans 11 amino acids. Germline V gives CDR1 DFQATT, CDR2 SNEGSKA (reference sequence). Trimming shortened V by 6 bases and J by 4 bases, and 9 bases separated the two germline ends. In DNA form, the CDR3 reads TGCAGTGCGAACAGTGGCTATGGCTACACCTTC. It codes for CSANSGYGYTF.

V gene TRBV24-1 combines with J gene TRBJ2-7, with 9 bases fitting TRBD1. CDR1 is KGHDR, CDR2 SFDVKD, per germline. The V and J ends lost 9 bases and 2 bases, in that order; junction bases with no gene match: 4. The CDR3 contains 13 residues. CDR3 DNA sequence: TGTGCCACCGGGGACAGGGTGACCTACGAGCAGTACTTC. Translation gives CATGDRVTYEQYF.

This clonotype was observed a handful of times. CDR3 sequence reads: CASSFTARPNTEAFF. Here the CDR3 DNA reads TGTGCCAGCAGCTTTACGGCAAGACCGAACACTGAAGCTTTCTTT. This chain connects TRBV11-2 to TRBJ1-1; D unclear. The CDR3 has 15 residues. The germline gives CDR1 SGHAT, CDR2 FQNNGV. Trimming cost V 3 bases and J 1 base, with 12 bases left between them.

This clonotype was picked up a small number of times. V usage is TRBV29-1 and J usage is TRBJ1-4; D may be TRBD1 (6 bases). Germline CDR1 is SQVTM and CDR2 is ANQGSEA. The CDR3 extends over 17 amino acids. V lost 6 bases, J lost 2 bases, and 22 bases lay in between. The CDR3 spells CSVVTGGRGPTNEKLFF. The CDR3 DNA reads TGCAGCGTCGTGACTGGAGGGCGGGGGCCGACTAATGAAAAACTGTTTTTT.

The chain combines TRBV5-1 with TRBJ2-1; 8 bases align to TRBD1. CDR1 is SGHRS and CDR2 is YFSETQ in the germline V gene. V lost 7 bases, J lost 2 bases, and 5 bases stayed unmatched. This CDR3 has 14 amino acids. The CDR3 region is CASASGGPYNEQFF. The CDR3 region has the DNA TGCGCCAGCGCCTCAGGGGGCCCCTACAATGAGCAGTTCTTC.

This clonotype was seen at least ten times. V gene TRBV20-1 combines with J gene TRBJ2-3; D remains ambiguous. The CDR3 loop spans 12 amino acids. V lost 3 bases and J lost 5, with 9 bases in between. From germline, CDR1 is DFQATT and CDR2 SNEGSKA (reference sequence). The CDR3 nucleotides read TGCAGTGCTAGCCCCCACCGAGATACGCAGTATTTT. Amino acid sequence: CSASPHRDTQYF.

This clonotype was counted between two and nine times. The CDR3 coding sequence is TGTGCCAGCAGGCAGGGGGGTACCGGGGAGCTGTTTTTT. Translation: CASRQGGTGELFF. The genes are TRBV12-3 or TRBV12-4 and TRBJ2-2; D perhaps matches TRBD1 (7 bases). The V gene lost 6 bases and the J gene lost 5 bases, with 10 bases spanning the gap. The CDR3 totals 13 residues.

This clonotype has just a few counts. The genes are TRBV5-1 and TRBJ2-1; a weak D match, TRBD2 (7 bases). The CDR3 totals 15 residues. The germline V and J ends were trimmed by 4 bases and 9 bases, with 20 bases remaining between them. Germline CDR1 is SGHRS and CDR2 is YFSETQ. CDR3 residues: CASSRRQETSSEQFF. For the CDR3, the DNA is TGCGCCAGCAGCCGGAGACAGGAGACTAGCAGTGAGCAGTTCTTC.